The 22 T cell receptor beta chains in this list originate from one sample, sequenced in a study of T cells in Graves' hyperthyroidism and ophthalmopathy. TCR beta CDR3 regions were amplified from RNA transcripts. In the first-round RT-PCR of the TCR CDR3, the HTBI primer set was used. TCRdb itself ran the multiplex PCR reads through MiXCR, one entry per CDR3 protein. The sample carries about 660,000 distinct CDR3 sequences, just under 45% recorded once. Material for sequencing was peripheral blood or thyroid tissue (not recorded which). These receptors were taken from an adult man with Graves' disease, either hyperthyroidism or ophthalmopathy (not recorded which).

The chain uses TRBV2 and TRBJ1-1, with 9 positions matching TRBD1. CDR1 is SNHLY and CDR2 is FYNNEI in the germline V gene. Trimming removed 7 bases from V and 5 bases from J; junction bases left unmatched: 8. This CDR3 has 14 amino acids. CDR3 residues: CASKETGGDTEAFF. The CDR3 nucleotides read TGTGCCAGCAAGGAGACAGGGGGAGATACTGAAGCTTTCTTT.

The genes are TRBV5-1 and TRBJ2-7; TRBD2 matches 9 bases. CDR1 and CDR2 from the germline V gene are SGHRS and YFSETQ. The CDR3 has 15 amino acids. V was clipped by 5 bases and J by 5 bases; unmatched bases: 11. CDR3 coding DNA: TGCGCCAGCAGTATCCGACTAGCGGTAAACAACGAGCAGTACTTC. Translated: CASSIRLAVNNEQYF.

This chain links TRBV6-1 with TRBJ1-1; D remains ambiguous. CDR3 length equals 11 residues. Germline V gives CDR1 MNHNS, CDR2 SASEGT. V was pared by 9 bases and J by 6 bases, with 11 bases between. The CDR3 region has the DNA TGTGCCAGTACTGTCGGTTCTGAAGCTTTCTTT. This translates into CASTVGSEAFF.

In this sample, this clonotype turned up a few times. The chain combines TRBV7-9 with TRBJ1-1, with TRBD1 as a possible D gene (6 bases). This CDR3 is 12 amino acids long. Trimming shortened V by 5 bases and J by 9 bases, and 13 bases separated the two germline ends. Germline V gives CDR1 SEHNR, CDR2 FQNEAQ (reference sequence). As DNA, the CDR3 is TGTGCCAGCAGCCGTGCCCAGGGGCAAGCTTTCTTT. It is translated as CASSRAQGQAFF.

This chain connects TRBV6-6 to TRBJ1-5; D not certain. The CDR3 runs to 15 residues. The V and J ends lost 5 bases and 0 bases respectively, with 11 bases between them. Germline CDR1 is MNHNY and CDR2 is SVGAGI (reference sequence). CDR3 DNA: TGTGCCAGCAGTGGCCCGACAAATAGCAATCAGCCCCAGCATTTT. This gives the protein CASSGPTNSNQPQHF.

This clonotype was counted between two and nine times. V and J are TRBV20-1 and TRBJ1-1; possibly TRBD1 for D (6 bases). The germline V gene encodes CDR1 DFQATT and CDR2 SNEGSKA (reference sequence). Between the trimmed V and J ends, which lost 6 bases and 1 base, there was a span of 12 bases. The CDR3 is 13 amino acids. The CDR3 region has the DNA TGCAGTGCAACGGGGGCAAGGAACACTGAAGCTTTCTTT. This translates into CSATGARNTEAFF.

The gene calls are TRBV29-1 and TRBJ1-4, with D maybe TRBD1 (5 bases). Germline V lookup: CDR1 SQVTM, CDR2 ANQGSEA. The CDR3 sequence is 14 residues long. Deletions cut 3 bases from V and 3 bases from J, with 11 bases between. Here the CDR3 reads CSVDQGGSNEKLFF. The CDR3 region has the DNA TGCAGCGTTGACCAGGGCGGTTCTAATGAAAAACTGTTTTTT.

As regards this clonotype: A read error is possible here, since a much larger clone lies one base away. The chain links TRBV7-3 to TRBJ2-6, with D tentatively TRBD1 (5 bases). The CDR3 is 15 residues long. CDR1 and CDR2 (germline): SGHTA, FQGTGA. The CDR3 sequence is CASSLNPSGANVPTF. The CDR3 DNA reads as TGTGCCAGCAGCTTAAATCCCTCTGGGGCCAACGTCCCGACTTTC.

CDR3 bases: TGTGCCAGCAGTGAGGGACTAGCGGGGGGTCGCGAGCAGTACTTC. Amino acids: CASSEGLAGGREQYF. This chain uses TRBV2 with TRBJ2-7, with 15 bases aligning to TRBD2. V shed 3 bases and J 6 bases; nucleotides not matched to a gene: 3. The length of the CDR3 is 15 residues. Germline-derived CDR1 and CDR2 are SNHLY and FYNNEI.

The chain couples TRBV7-2 to TRBJ1-1; D unclear. The CDR3 is made up of 14 amino acids. V shed 1 base and J shed 1 base, with 7 bases lying between them. CDR1 SGHTA and CDR2 FQGNSA come from the germline V gene. The CDR3 region has the DNA TGTGCCAGCAGCTTAGTGCCGCGGAACACTGAAGCTTTCTTT. Amino acids: CASSLVPRNTEAFF.

This clonotype came up many times. This chain links TRBV29-1 with TRBJ2-5; 12 bases line up with TRBD2. V shed 6 bases, J shed 5 bases, and the junction held 7 bases outside the gene matches. Germline V gene data show CDR1 as SQVTM and CDR2 as ANQGSEA. This CDR3 has 14 residues. The CDR3 here is CSVVRTSGVETQYF. CDR3 bases: TGCAGCGTCGTCCGGACTAGCGGGGTCGAGACCCAGTACTTC.

The gene calls are TRBV7-9 and TRBJ1-2; weak D call: TRBD1 (6 bases). Trimming cost V 2 bases and J 5 bases, with 9 bases left between them. This CDR3 contains 13 residues. Germline V gene data show CDR1 as SEHNR and CDR2 as FQNEAQ (reference sequence). CDR3 sequence reads: CASSLRDMYGYTF. The CDR3 coding sequence is TGTGCCAGCAGCTTACGGGACATGTATGGCTACACCTTC.

This clonotype was seen ten or more times. The chain is built from TRBV7-9 and TRBJ1-2; no clear D. The CDR3 sequence is 15 residues long. CDR1 is SEHNR and CDR2 is FQNEAQ in the germline V gene (reference sequence). V was pared by 2 bases and J by 2 bases, with 12 bases between. The DNA of the CDR3 is TGTGCCAGCAGCTTATCCGGCGGAGAAAACTATGGCTACACCTTC. It codes for CASSLSGGENYGYTF.

This chain uses TRBV7-9 with TRBJ2-2; the D is unclear. Germline assignment: CDR1 SEHNR and CDR2 FQNEAQ (reference sequence). V lost 5 bases to trimming and J lost 4 bases, with 14 bases between them. This CDR3 comprises 15 residues. The CDR3 DNA is TGTGCCAGCAGCCTCGGACGGACGGGCACCGGGGAGCTGTTTTTT. Encoded protein: CASSLGRTGTGELFF.

This clonotype appeared a few times. This chain uses TRBV7-6 with TRBJ1-1; the D gene is possibly TRBD1 (6 bases). Germline CDR1 reads SGHVS; CDR2 reads FNYEAQ. This CDR3 contains 15 residues. V lost 1 base to trimming and J lost 4 bases, with 13 bases between them. CDR3 sequence (DNA): TGTGCCAGCAGCTTAGGACGGGGGGCAAGCACTGAAGCTTTCTTT. Residues: CASSLGRGASTEAFF.

Only a few counts were recorded for this clonotype. The gene calls are TRBV12-3 or TRBV12-4 and TRBJ1-2, with D possibly matching TRBD1 (6 bases). Trimming removed 5 bases at V and 1 base at J, with 17 bases between. This CDR3 contains 16 residues. CDR3 in DNA: TGTGCCAGCAGTCCCCACCAGACAGGACTTAACTATGGCTACACCTTC. This gives the protein CASSPHQTGLNYGYTF.

The chain has TRBV25-1 and TRBJ1-6, with D unclear. V was trimmed by 6 bases and J by 5 bases, leaving 11 bases between them. This CDR3 contains 14 residues. Germline loops: CDR1 MGHDK, CDR2 SYGVNS. The CDR3 DNA reads TGTGCCAGCAGGAACAAGCCAGATAATTCACCCCTCCACTTT. It encodes CASRNKPDNSPLHF.

In this sample, this clonotype turned up a few times. This rearrangement joins TRBV10-3 to TRBJ1-4; the match to TRBD1 covers 8 bases. Germline V CDR1 and CDR2: ENHRY, SYGVKD. The CDR3 is made up of 15 amino acids. The V segment lost 0 bases and the J segment 11 bases; nucleotides outside the gene matches: 8. As DNA, the CDR3 is TGTGCCATCAGTGAGTCGACAGGGGTCGGTTGGAAACTGTTTTTT. It specifies CAISESTGVGWKLFF.

This clonotype was seen a handful of times. The chain recombines TRBV24-1 with TRBJ2-5; 7 nucleotides align to TRBD1. V dropped 3 bases and J dropped 9; count of bases not matched to a gene: 15. Germline V gene data show CDR1 as KGHDR and CDR2 as SFDVKD. CDR3 size: 16 residues. CDR3 amino acids: CATSDGRQGVSQPQYF. The DNA for the CDR3 is TGTGCCACCAGTGATGGCCGACAGGGCGTAAGTCAGCCCCAGTACTTC.

The CDR3 bases are TGCAGTGCTAGTGATTGGGACAGGGGGTTCAACGAGCAGTACTTC. Amino acid sequence: CSASDWDRGFNEQYF. V gene TRBV20-1 combines with J gene TRBJ2-7, with TRBD1 identical over 11 bases. The CDR3 has 15 amino acids. Germline assignment: CDR1 DFQATT and CDR2 SNEGSKA (reference sequence). With 3 bases clipped from V and 5 bases from J, the junction kept 9 bases outside the gene matches.

Only one count was recorded for this clonotype. This sequence joins TRBV29-1 and TRBJ1-1, with a tentative D call TRBD1 (5 bases). V was cut by 7 bases and J by 1 base, with 16 bases left in between. CDR1 is SQVTM, CDR2 ANQGSEA, per germline. This CDR3 region has 14 residues. In DNA form, the CDR3 reads TGCAGCGCGAGGCCGGGACGGACGAACACTGAAGCTTTCTTT. Translating gives CSARPGRTNTEAFF. The full variable domain, in which reference TRBV29-1 and TRBJ1-1 provide the parts outside the CDR3, is SAVISQKPSRDICQRGTSLTIQCQVDSQVTMMFWYRQQPGQSLTLIATANQGSEATYESGFVIDKFPISRPNLTFSTLTVSNMSPEDSSIYLCSARPGRTNTEAFFGQGTRLTVV.

This CDR3 reads CASSQDALAGGQGETQYF. The CDR3 bases are TGTGCCAGCAGCCAAGATGCCCTAGCGGGGGGACAGGGGGAGACCCAGTACTTC. The chain combines TRBV7-9 with TRBJ2-5, with a weak D call TRBD2 (11 bases). V was pared by 5 bases and J by 5 bases, with 27 bases between. Per germline, CDR1 SEHNR and CDR2 FQNEAQ (reference sequence). The CDR3 runs to 18 residues. Filled out from reference TRBV7-9 and TRBJ2-5, the complete variable domain reads DTGVSQNPRHKITKRGQNVTFRCDPISEHNRLYWYRQTLGQGPEFLTYFQNEAQLEKSRLLSDRFSAERPKGSFSTLEIQRTEQGDSAMYLCASSQDALAGGQGETQYFGPGTRLLVL.